This record looks at one T cell receptor beta chain sequence and its context. Libraries were prepared by immunoSEQ multiplex PCR; TCRdb keeps only in-frame clonotypes and omits some of them. The data hold more than 2 million clones, with over 85% observed a single time. This record comes from a study of shared clonotypes between healthy human individuals. The CDR3 extends over 17 amino acids. V was cut by 0 bases and J by 2 bases, with 13 bases left in between. Germline V gives CDR1 SEHNR, CDR2 FQNEAQ (reference sequence). It was CD45RO-negative cells, positively selected for CCR7, that made up naive CD8 cells, with terminally differentiated effector memory CD45RA+ cells excluded.

The receptor's source is a man in his late teens or twenties in good health. The sample was naive CD8+ T cells sorted from blood. V is TRBV7-9 and J is TRBJ2-2, with D possibly matching TRBD2 (6 bases). The CDR3 nucleotides are TGTGCCAGCAGCTTAGCCCCTATACTAGCAAACACCGGGGAGCTGTTTTTT. It is translated as CASSLAPILANTGELFF. The full variable domain, rest sourced from reference TRBV7-9 and TRBJ2-2, is DTGVSQNPRHKITKRGQNVTFRCDPISEHNRLYWYRQTLGQGPEFLTYFQNEAQLEKSRLLSDRFSAERPKGSFSTLEIQRTEQGDSAMYLCASSLAPILANTGELFFGEGSRLTVL.